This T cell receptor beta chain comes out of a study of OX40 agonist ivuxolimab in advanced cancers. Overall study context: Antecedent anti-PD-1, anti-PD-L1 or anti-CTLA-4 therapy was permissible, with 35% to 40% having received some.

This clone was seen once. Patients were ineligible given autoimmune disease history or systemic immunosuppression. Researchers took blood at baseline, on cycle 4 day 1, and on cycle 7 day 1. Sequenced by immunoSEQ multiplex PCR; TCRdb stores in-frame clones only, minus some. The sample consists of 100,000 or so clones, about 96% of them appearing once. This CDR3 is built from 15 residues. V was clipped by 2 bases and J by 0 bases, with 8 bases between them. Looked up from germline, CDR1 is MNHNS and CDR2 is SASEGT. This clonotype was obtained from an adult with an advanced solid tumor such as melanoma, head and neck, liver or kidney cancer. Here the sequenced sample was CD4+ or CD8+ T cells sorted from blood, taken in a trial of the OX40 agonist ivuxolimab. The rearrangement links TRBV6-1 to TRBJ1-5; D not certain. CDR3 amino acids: CASSELGFSNQPQHF. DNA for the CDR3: TGTGCCAGCAGTGAACTCGGTTTTAGCAATCAGCCCCAGCATTTT.